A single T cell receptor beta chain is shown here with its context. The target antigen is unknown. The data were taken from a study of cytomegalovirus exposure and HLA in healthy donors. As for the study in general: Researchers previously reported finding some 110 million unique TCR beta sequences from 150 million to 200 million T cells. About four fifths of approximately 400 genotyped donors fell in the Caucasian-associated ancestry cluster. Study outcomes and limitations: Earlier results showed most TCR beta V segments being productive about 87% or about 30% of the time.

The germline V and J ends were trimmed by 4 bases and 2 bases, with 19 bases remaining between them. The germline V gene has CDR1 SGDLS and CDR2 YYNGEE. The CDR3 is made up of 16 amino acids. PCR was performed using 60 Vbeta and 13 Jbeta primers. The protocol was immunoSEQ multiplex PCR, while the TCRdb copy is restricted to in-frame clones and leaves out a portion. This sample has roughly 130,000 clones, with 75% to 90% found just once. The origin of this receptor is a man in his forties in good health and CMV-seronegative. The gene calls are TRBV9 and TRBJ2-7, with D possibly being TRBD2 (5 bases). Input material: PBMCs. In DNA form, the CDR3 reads TGTGCCAGCAGCCAACTTCCGGCCCACGGGACCTACGAGCAGTACTTC. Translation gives CASSQLPAHGTYEQYF. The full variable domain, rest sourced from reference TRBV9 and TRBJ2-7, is DSGVTQTPKHLITATGQRVTLRCSPRSGDLSVYWYQQSLDQGLQFLIQYYNGEERAKGNILERFSAQQFPDLHSELNLSSLELGDSALYFCASSQLPAHGTYEQYFGPGTRLTVT.